This TCR beta chain was observed in a study of blood T cell repertoires in COVID-19. About the study: Sites across the United States, Italy and Spain contributed samples from acute and convalescent COVID-19. T cells, B-cell-depleted T cells, or PBMCs supplied cDNA or gDNA.

Per the authors' pipeline: From reference gene primer amplification, estimates of nucleated cell counts were derived. Some clones are missing from TCRdb's copy, which holds only in-frame ones; the method was immunoSEQ multiplex PCR. The V and J calls and clone size are taken from that table; D and trimming were inferred from the DNA. Of about 200,000 clones listed, more than 85% were seen once; the top ten hold 3% to 3.5%. Germline V CDR1 and CDR2: LGHDT, YNNKEL (reference sequence). The CDR3 covers 13 residues. Trimming pared 0 bases from V and 8 bases from J, leaving 9 bases between. The TCR was taken from a man between 60 and 75 years old with acute or convalescent COVID-19. The V call is TRBV3-1 (or the pseudogene TRBV3-2), the J call TRBJ2-3, with a weak D call TRBD1 (6 bases). Source material: peripheral blood. The CDR3 here is CASSQERGSTQYF. The DNA of the CDR3 is TGTGCCAGCAGCCAAGAGAGGGGGTCTACGCAGTATTTT.